These 21 T cell receptor beta chains originate from one sample sequenced in a study of CD8+CD57+ T cells in acquired aplastic anemia. Individuals selected for sequencing had exhibited CD8+CD57+ cell expansion on flow cytometry. Both TCR beta VDJ combination and CDR3 sequence profiling were carried out. Genomic DNA was the template for this profiling. TCRdb reprocessed the reads with MiXCR, giving one entry per CDR3 protein. Of a few hundred thousand distinct CDR3 sequences listed, less than 60% are singletons. The sample consisted of sorted CD4+, CD8+, or CD8+CD57+ T cells (not recorded which) from PBMCs. The receptors derive from a human donor with aplastic anemia.

This clonotype was seen once. This CDR3 is missing its conserved last phenylalanine or tryptophan, likely due to a read error. This chain connects TRBV5-4 to TRBJ1-2, with D tentatively TRBD1 (6 bases). The CDR3 sequence is 15 residues long. CDR1 and CDR2 from the germline V gene are SGHNT and YYREEE (reference sequence). V lost 0 bases, J lost 2 bases, and 11 bases lay in between. CDR3 DNA: TGTGCCAGCAGCTTGGCGACAGGCTCAAACTATGGCTACACCCTC. The encoded protein is CASSLATGSNYGYTL.

In its sample, this clonotype was seen a few times. The V gene is TRBV10-2, the J gene TRBJ2-7, with 9 nucleotides matching TRBD2. Germline trimming cut 6 bases from V and 3 bases from J; bases unmatched to any gene: 9. Germline CDR1 and CDR2: WSHSY and SAAADI. The CDR3 consists of 15 residues. This CDR3 is CASSPSLAGNYEQYF. In DNA form, the CDR3 reads TGCGCCAGCAGCCCCTCCCTAGCGGGGAACTACGAGCAGTACTTC.

This clonotype was observed at least ten times. V usage is TRBV7-6 and J usage is TRBJ2-7; the match to TRBD2 covers 11 bases. This CDR3 spans 15 amino acids. Germline CDR1 SGHVS, CDR2 FNYEAQ. With V trimmed by 5 bases and J by 4 bases, 7 bases remained unmatched. The CDR3 here is CASSRLAGPRYEQYF. CDR3 DNA sequence: TGTGCCAGCAGCCGACTAGCGGGACCGCGATACGAGCAGTACTTC.

V and J are TRBV7-2 and TRBJ2-5; the D gene could be TRBD1 or TRBD2 (6 bases each). The CDR3 length is 14 residues. V gave up 3 bases and J gave up 3 bases, with 11 bases separating them. CDR1 is SGHTA and CDR2 is FQGNSA in the germline V gene. The CDR3 sequence: CASSFPGEEETQYF. CDR3 nucleotides: TGTGCCAGCAGCTTCCCAGGGGAGGAAGAGACCCAGTACTTC.

This clonotype was counted a single time. The chain carries TRBV19 and TRBJ2-3, with 10 bases identical to TRBD2. From germline, CDR1 is LNHDA and CDR2 SQIVND (reference sequence). V shed 6 bases, J shed 0 bases, and the junction held 3 bases outside the gene matches. The CDR3 spans 15 residues. CDR3 in amino acids: CASRSTSGSTDTQYF. The CDR3 coding sequence is TGTGCCAGTAGGTCGACTAGCGGGAGCACAGATACGCAGTATTTT.

The rearrangement links TRBV7-9 to TRBJ2-7, with D possibly matching TRBD1 (5 bases). CDR1 is SEHNR, CDR2 FQNEAQ, per germline (reference sequence). The V and J ends lost 5 bases and 3 bases respectively, with 26 bases between them. CDR3 size: 18 residues. CDR3 nucleotides: TGTGCCAGCAGCCCTGGGGTCAGGGTGAAAGCTACTTGCTACGAGCAGTACTTC. Its protein product is CASSPGVRVKATCYEQYF.

This clonotype was detected many times. This chain joins TRBV12-3 or TRBV12-4 and TRBJ1-3; D possibly corresponds to TRBD1 (6 bases). Trimming stripped 6 bases from V and 4 bases from J, with 13 bases between. This CDR3 contains 14 residues. The CDR3: CASRLRGRGNTIYF. CDR3 nucleotides: TGTGCCAGCAGGCTCAGGGGAAGAGGAAACACCATATATTTT.

This clonotype was seen a handful of times. J is TRBJ2-7 and V is TRBV15; 8 bases match TRBD2. In germline, CDR1 is LNHNV, CDR2 YYDKDF (reference sequence). V lost 0 bases, J lost 0 bases, and 1 base stayed unmatched. The CDR3 covers 15 residues. CDR3 residues: CATSRESGGSYEQYF. In DNA form, the CDR3 reads TGTGCCACCAGCAGAGAGAGCGGGGGCTCCTACGAGCAGTACTTC.

There are a few counts of this clonotype. The chain is built from TRBV9 and TRBJ2-1; 12 nucleotides align to TRBD1. V trimming: 4 bases; J trimming: 8 bases; junction bases outside the gene matches: 13. The CDR3 covers 17 residues. In germline, CDR1 is SGDLS, CDR2 YYNGEE. The CDR3 here is CASSTGRGTGGLYEQFF. CDR3 DNA: TGTGCCAGCAGCACAGGGAGGGGGACAGGGGGCCTTTATGAGCAGTTCTTC. The full variable domain, its missing parts supplied by reference TRBV9 and TRBJ2-1, is DSGVTQTPKHLITATGQRVTLRCSPRSGDLSVYWYQQSLDQGLQFLIQYYNGEERAKGNILERFSAQQFPDLHSELNLSSLELGDSALYFCASSTGRGTGGLYEQFFGPGTRLTVL.

This chain connects TRBV25-1 to TRBJ1-1; D unclear. Germline lookup yields CDR1 MGHDK and CDR2 SYGVNS. This CDR3 contains 13 residues. V lost 9 bases and J lost 2, with 13 bases in between. CDR3 nucleotides: TGTGCCAGTTCCGACAACTTCAACACTGAAGCTTTCTTT. Translation gives CASSDNFNTEAFF.

This clonotype was recorded many times. The chain combines TRBV9 with TRBJ2-5; D unresolved. The V end was cut by 1 base, the J end by 4 bases, with 8 bases between. Germline CDR1 is SGDLS and CDR2 is YYNGEE. The CDR3 runs 13 residues. The CDR3 DNA reads as TGTGCCAGCAGCGTAATGGTCGGAGAGACCCAGTACTTC. Its protein product is CASSVMVGETQYF.

This clonotype was seen ten or more times. The J gene is TRBJ1-1, the V gene TRBV9; D is ambiguous. CDR1 is SGDLS, CDR2 YYNGEE, per germline. The CDR3 totals 14 residues. The V end lost 4 bases, the J end lost 1 base, and 11 bases lay between the germline ends. The CDR3 DNA follows: TGTGCCAGCAGCCCATTTACAGAGAACACTGAAGCTTTCTTT. Residues: CASSPFTENTEAFF.

This chain connects TRBV12-3 or TRBV12-4 to TRBJ2-4; 11 nucleotides match TRBD2. The CDR3 is 15 amino acids. Trimming removed 5 bases from V and 6 bases from J; junction bases left unmatched: 6. The CDR3 DNA sequence: TGTGCCAGCAGTCCACTAGCGGGGGTGACAAACATTCAGTACTTC. It codes for CASSPLAGVTNIQYF.

A note on this clonotype: One end of the junction varies from germline; a read error may be responsible. This CDR3 is CASSQYRTGSGANVLTF. As DNA, the CDR3 is TGTGCCAGTAGCCAATATCGGACGGGCTCTGGGGCCAACGTTCTGACTTTC. This chain links TRBV19 with TRBJ2-6; a possible D gene is TRBD1 (5 bases). The germline V gene has CDR1 LNHDA and CDR2 SQIVND (reference sequence). The CDR3 runs to 17 residues. The full variable domain, rest sourced from reference TRBV19 and TRBJ2-6, is DGGITQSPKYLFRKEGQNVTLSCEQNLNHDAMYWYRQDPGQGLRLIYYSQIVNDFQKGDIAEGYSVSREKKESFPLTVTSAQKNPTAFYLCASSQYRTGSGANVLTFGAGSRLTVL.

The table lists this clonotype with a count of one. The chain joins TRBV15 to TRBJ1-4; no reliable D call. V was cut by 0 bases and J by 7 bases, with 12 bases left in between. There are 15 residues in the CDR3. Germline loops: CDR1 LNHNV, CDR2 YYDKDF (reference sequence). The CDR3 region has the DNA TGTGCCACCAGCAGAGATCTTGGGCCGGGTGAAAAACTGTTTTTT. This translates into CATSRDLGPGEKLFF.

Notes on this clonotype: This is likely a read error, given that the CDR3 carries no conserved phenylalanine or tryptophan at its end. The chain is built from TRBV20-1 and TRBJ1-5, with TRBD1 as a possible D gene (5 bases). Germline-derived CDR1 and CDR2 are DFQATT and SNEGSKA (reference sequence). V was clipped by 0 bases and J by 0 bases, with 18 bases between them. The CDR3 has 18 residues. CDR3 bases: TGCAGTGCTAGAGATCCCCGTCAGGGAGGAGATAGCAATCAGCCCCAGCATCTT. Its translation: CSARDPRQGGDSNQPQHL.

The V call is TRBV2, the J call TRBJ1-2, with D perhaps matching TRBD1 (6 bases). In germline, CDR1 is SNHLY, CDR2 FYNNEI. This CDR3 is built from 15 residues. Trimming removed 0 bases from V and 4 bases from J, with 12 bases in between. CDR3 coding DNA: TGTGCCAGCAGTGAAGCAGGAAACAGGGCCTATGGCTACACCTTC. This encodes CASSEAGNRAYGYTF.

This clonotype was picked up many times. This chain connects TRBV2 to TRBJ2-3; D is unresolved. The length of the CDR3 is 16 residues. The V gene lost 1 base and the J gene lost 3 bases, with 14 bases spanning the gap. Germline CDR1 SNHLY, CDR2 FYNNEI. DNA of the CDR3: TGTGCCAGCAGTGAAGGTAGCCGGAGTTGGACAGATACGCAGTATTTT. It translates to CASSEGSRSWTDTQYF. The variable domain in full, completed from reference TRBV2 and TRBJ2-3, reads EPEVTQTPSHQVTQMGQEVILRCVPISNHLYFYWYRQILGQKVEFLVSFYNNEISEKSEIFDDQFSVERPDGSNFTLKIRSTKLEDSAMYFCASSEGSRSWTDTQYFGPGTRLTVL.

The chain couples TRBV7-9 to TRBJ1-5; 7 nucleotides match TRBD1. Germline loops: CDR1 SEHNR, CDR2 FQNEAQ (reference sequence). There are 13 residues in the CDR3. The J segment lost 7 bases and the V segment lost 5 bases, leaving 5 bases of the junction unmatched. This CDR3 is CASSLGQWQPQHF. The CDR3 DNA sequence: TGTGCCAGCAGCCTGGGACAGTGGCAGCCCCAGCATTTT.

Comments on this clonotype: Relative to the germline gene, one junction end is altered; a read error may explain this. For the CDR3, the DNA is TGTGCCACTTGGGGACGGAACACAGATACGCGGTATTTT. Translated: CATWGRNTDTRYF. The chain employs TRBV24-1 and TRBJ2-3, with D possibly called TRBD1 or TRBD2 (5 bases each). This CDR3 has 13 amino acids. Germline assignment: CDR1 KGHDR and CDR2 SFDVKD.

The V gene is TRBV11-2, the J gene TRBJ2-7, with a weak D call TRBD1 (6 bases). Germline values: CDR1 SGHAT, CDR2 FQNNGV. Trimming took 7 bases from V and 0 from J, leaving 13 bases between them. The CDR3 runs to 14 residues. CDR3 protein: CASKQGPLSYEQYF. The DNA of the CDR3 is TGTGCCAGCAAGCAGGGGCCACTCTCCTACGAGCAGTACTTC.